This T cell receptor beta chain was profiled in a study of CD8+CD57+ T cells in acquired aplastic anemia. Template material for TCR beta VDJ and CDR3 profiling consisted of genomic DNA. From the reads, TCRdb called clonotypes with MiXCR, one entry per CDR3 protein. The sample holds roughly 260,000 distinct CDR3 sequences, 45% to 50% seen once. Study-wide points: Patients and controls shared just under 30 CD8+ CDR3 sequences, highly expressed in patients.

Those patients picked for sequencing had displayed CD8+CD57+ cell expansion on flow cytometry. Diagnosis of severe acquired aplastic anemia applied to all patients. In its sample, this clonotype was seen many times. Its antigen is undetermined. The CDR3 contains 14 residues. The V gene's germline CDR1 is MNHNY and CDR2 SVGAGI (reference sequence). V lost 6 bases, J lost 4 bases, and 7 bases stayed unmatched. The specimen was sorted CD4+, CD8+, or CD8+CD57+ T cells (not recorded which) from PBMCs. The chain joins TRBV6-6 to TRBJ2-3; 7 nucleotides line up with TRBD2. This sequence was found in a human donor with aplastic anemia. CDR3 region: CASSAREGADTQYF. The CDR3 region has the DNA TGTGCCAGCAGCGCTAGGGAGGGCGCAGATACGCAGTATTTT.